This passage covers 31 T cell receptor beta chains from one sample sequenced in a study of control samples from healthy donors and cancer patients. Some clones are missing from TCRdb's copy, which holds only in-frame ones; the method was immunoSEQ multiplex PCR. Here the sample spans about 140,000 clones, 92% being singletons. The sequenced material came from blood. The receptors come from a man aged 25-45 years in good health.

V gene TRBV11-2 combines with J gene TRBJ1-2; no clear D gene. Trimming cost V 0 bases and J 2 bases, with 7 bases left between them. Germline V lookup: CDR1 SGHAT, CDR2 FQNNGV. The CDR3 loop spans 14 amino acids. The CDR3 DNA reads TGTGCCAGCAGCTTAGATCCGCCCAACTATGGCTACACCTTC. This translates into CASSLDPPNYGYTF. The whole variable domain, filled in from reference TRBV11-2 and TRBJ1-2, reads EAGVAQSPRYKIIEKRQSVAFWCNPISGHATLYWYQQILGQGPKLLIQFQNNGVVDDSQLPKDRFSAERLKGVDSTLKIQPAKLEDSAVYLCASSLDPPNYGYTFGSGTRLTVV.

The V call is TRBV28, the J call TRBJ2-7, with a tentative D call TRBD2 (5 bases). V was cut by 4 bases and J by 0 bases, with 10 bases left in between. Per the germline V gene, CDR1 is MDHEN and CDR2 is SYDVKM. This CDR3 is built from 14 residues. Here the CDR3 DNA reads TGTGCCAGCAGTTCGCCGGGGAGCTCCTACGAGCAGTACTTC. Its protein is CASSSPGSSYEQYF.

The V call is TRBV11-3, the J call TRBJ1-5; TRBD1 might be the D (5 bases). Trimming removed 2 bases from V and 0 bases from J, with 17 bases in between. Germline lookup yields CDR1 SGHNT and CDR2 YENEEA. The CDR3 contains 18 residues. CDR3: CASSLRKGPHLSNQPQHF. In nucleotides, the CDR3 is TGTGCCAGCAGCTTAAGAAAGGGGCCCCACCTTAGCAATCAGCCCCAGCATTTT.

The rearrangement uses TRBV25-1 and TRBJ1-2, with D unresolved. The V end lost 1 base, the J end lost 8 bases, and 8 bases lay between the germline ends. The germline CDR1 and CDR2 sequences are MGHDK and SYGVNS. The CDR3 runs to 12 residues. As DNA, the CDR3 is TGTGCCAGCAGTGAATTCCCGGAGGGCTACACCTTC. The encoded protein is CASSEFPEGYTF.

The V call is TRBV29-1, the J call TRBJ2-2, with TRBD2 matching 12 bases. This CDR3 spans 18 amino acids. Per germline, CDR1 SQVTM and CDR2 ANQGSEA. V lost 5 bases, J lost 2 bases, and 12 bases stayed unmatched. The CDR3 sequence is CSVFELAGGRLNTGELFF. CDR3 bases: TGCAGCGTTTTTGAACTAGCGGGAGGACGACTTAACACCGGGGAGCTGTTTTTT.

This clone was counted a single time. V gene TRBV4-1 combines with J gene TRBJ1-1; D is possibly TRBD1 (6 bases). Trimming took 1 base from V and 9 from J, leaving 24 bases between them. The CDR3 is made up of 17 amino acids. CDR1 is MGHRA and CDR2 is YSYEKL in the germline V gene. This CDR3 reads CASSQGPRQAHGVKAFF. The CDR3 DNA follows: TGCGCCAGCAGCCAAGGCCCCCGACAGGCGCACGGGGTCAAAGCTTTCTTT.

On this clone itself: Other DNA sequences in this sample translate to the same CDR3. The chain is built from TRBV2 and TRBJ2-7; no firm D call. Germline loops: CDR1 SNHLY, CDR2 FYNNEI. This CDR3 has 13 residues. Between the trimmed V and J ends, which lost 1 base and 0 bases, there was a span of 4 bases. In DNA form, the CDR3 reads TGTGCCAGCAGTGAAGGGAGCTCCTACGAGCAGTACTTC. Protein sequence: CASSEGSSYEQYF.

The V call is TRBV19, the J call TRBJ1-1, with D perhaps matching TRBD1 (5 bases). V was clipped by 7 bases and J by 1 base, with 16 bases between them. There are 15 residues in the CDR3. CDR1 LNHDA and CDR2 SQIVND come from the germline V gene (reference sequence). The CDR3: CASTPWPGSNTEAFF. CDR3 DNA: TGTGCCAGTACTCCCTGGCCAGGGTCGAACACTGAAGCTTTCTTT.

This chain connects TRBV29-1 to TRBJ2-5; D is perhaps TRBD1 or TRBD2 (6 bases each). This CDR3 is 14 amino acids long. The V gene's germline CDR1 is SQVTM and CDR2 ANQGSEA. Between the trimmed V and J ends, which lost 3 bases and 1 base, there was a span of 12 bases. CDR3 sequence: CSVDGRGLQETQYF. CDR3 coding DNA: TGCAGCGTTGATGGACGGGGGCTCCAAGAGACCCAGTACTTC.

The chain is built from TRBV7-3 and TRBJ2-3; 7 bases line up with TRBD1. This CDR3 is 16 amino acids long. Germline-derived CDR1 and CDR2 are SGHTA and FQGTGA. The trim removed 2 bases at V and 4 bases at J, leaving 9 bases unmatched. The CDR3 protein is CASSLRSGQPSDTQYF. CDR3 nucleotide sequence: TGTGCCAGCAGCTTACGGTCGGGACAGCCATCAGATACGCAGTATTTT. The full variable domain, completed using reference TRBV7-3 and TRBJ2-3, is GAGVSQTPSNKVTEKGKYVELRCDPISGHTALYWYRQSLGQGPEFLIYFQGTGAADDSGLPNDRFFAVRPEGSVSTLKIQRTERGDSAVYLCASSLRSGQPSDTQYFGPGTRLTVL.

This chain connects TRBV4-1 to TRBJ1-4; D is uncertain. There are 15 residues in the CDR3. CDR1 and CDR2 (germline): MGHRA, YSYEKL. Trimming removed 2 bases from V and 0 bases from J, with 7 bases in between. Written as DNA, the CDR3 is TGCGCCAGCAGCCAAAACCTTGCAACTAATGAAAAACTGTTTTTT. Its protein product is CASSQNLATNEKLFF.

DNA of the CDR3: TGCGCCAGCAGCCAAGTTGGACTTCTCAGGGGCTCCTACGAGCAGTACTTC. Translating it yields CASSQVGLLRGSYEQYF. The V and J genes are TRBV4-1 and TRBJ2-7; D is perhaps TRBD1 (6 bases). CDR3 length: 17 residues. Trimming cost V 1 base and J 0 bases, with 16 bases left between them. Per germline, CDR1 MGHRA and CDR2 YSYEKL.

V gene TRBV5-1 combines with J gene TRBJ1-1; D gene unclear. Trimming took 0 bases from V and 5 from J, leaving 8 bases between them. The CDR3 runs 13 residues. Germline CDR1 reads SGHRS; CDR2 reads YFSETQ. CDR3 protein: CASSLGGGTEAFF. The CDR3 coding sequence is TGCGCCAGCAGCTTGGGAGGTGGTACTGAAGCTTTCTTT.

The chain is built from TRBV28 and TRBJ2-1; 7 nucleotides match TRBD2. The CDR3 is 13 residues long. Looked up from germline, CDR1 is MDHEN and CDR2 is SYDVKM. V gave up 10 bases and J gave up 7 bases; unmatched junction bases: 10. CDR3 in amino acids: CATKGAGFNEQFF. The CDR3 bases are TGTGCCACGAAAGGAGCGGGGTTTAATGAGCAGTTCTTC.

The rearrangement joins TRBV28 to TRBJ1-5; D is possibly TRBD1 (5 bases). The V end was cut by 6 bases, the J end by 3 bases, with 21 bases between. This CDR3 is 17 amino acids long. Germline V gene lookup returns CDR1 MDHEN and CDR2 SYDVKM. This CDR3 is CASRPLTGPSNNQPQHF. Written as DNA, the CDR3 is TGTGCCAGCAGACCCCTCACAGGACCCTCTAACAATCAGCCCCAGCATTTT.

CDR3 coding DNA: TGTGCCAGCAGCCAAGTCGTTGGACTAGCGGGAAGAACCGGGGAGCTGTTTTTT. Amino acids: CASSQVVGLAGRTGELFF. This sequence joins TRBV14 and TRBJ2-2, with 12 bases matching TRBD2. This CDR3 has 18 residues. Germline lookup yields CDR1 SGHDN and CDR2 FVKESK. The V gene end was trimmed by 1 base and the J gene end by 5 bases; junction bases not matched to a gene: 8.

This sequence joins TRBV19 and TRBJ2-3; TRBD1 might be the D (5 bases). Germline-derived CDR1 and CDR2 are LNHDA and SQIVND (reference sequence). The CDR3 totals 15 residues. V was clipped by 4 bases and J by 4 bases, with 15 bases between them. The CDR3 nucleotides are TGTGCCAGTAGTACAGGGCCTGGCCCCGCAGATACGCAGTATTTT. It translates to CASSTGPGPADTQYF.

The gene calls are TRBV30 and TRBJ1-2; perhaps TRBD1 as D (5 bases). The CDR3 runs 18 residues. Trimming stripped 3 bases from V and 3 bases from J, with 26 bases between. Germline assignment: CDR1 GTSNPN and CDR2 SVGIG (reference sequence). In nucleotides, the CDR3 is TGTGCCTGGAGCGTTTCAGAGTCCTCCTTGTTGGGGCACTATGGCTACACCTTC. This encodes CAWSVSESSLLGHYGYTF.

V is TRBV7-2 and J is TRBJ1-1; D is unresolved. The V gene lost 1 base and the J gene lost 0 bases, with 12 bases spanning the gap. This CDR3 spans 16 amino acids. Germline CDR1 and CDR2: SGHTA and FQGNSA. As DNA, the CDR3 is TGTGCCAGCAGCTTAGTCCCAGTAAGTTTGAACACTGAAGCTTTCTTT. Translating gives CASSLVPVSLNTEAFF.

The rearrangement links TRBV5-1 to TRBJ2-7; 12 bases align to TRBD1. Germline V gene sequence: CDR1 SGHRS, CDR2 YFSETQ. The CDR3 contains 14 residues. V lost 4 bases to trimming and J lost 4 bases; unmatched junction nucleotides: 3. CDR3 bases: TGCGCCAGCAGCGGGGGACAGGGGGCATACGAGCAGTACTTC. Its protein product is CASSGGQGAYEQYF.

V gene TRBV5-4 combines with J gene TRBJ2-3; D unresolved. The CDR3 loop spans 12 amino acids. Germline V gene sequence: CDR1 SGHNT, CDR2 YYREEE (reference sequence). The V end was cut by 0 bases, the J end by 6 bases, with 5 bases between. The CDR3 nucleotides are TGTGCCAGCAGCTTGGTGATGGATACGCAGTATTTT. Translated: CASSLVMDTQYF.

The chain links TRBV29-1 to TRBJ2-7; D is uncertain. CDR1 and CDR2 from the germline V gene are SQVTM and ANQGSEA. V was shortened by 1 base and J by 0 bases, with 13 bases between the two germline ends. There are 15 residues in the CDR3. This CDR3 is CSVEVGDRSSYEQYF. The CDR3 DNA reads TGCAGCGTTGAAGTAGGTGACCGTAGCTCCTACGAGCAGTACTTC.

This clone was counted a few times. The chain combines TRBV6-5 with TRBJ2-5; D is ambiguous. The CDR3 runs to 13 residues. CDR1 is MNHEY, CDR2 SVGAGI, per germline. V was cut by 7 bases and J by 0 bases, with 9 bases left in between. The CDR3 sequence is CASIVPNQETQYF. DNA of the CDR3: TGTGCCAGCATCGTACCCAACCAAGAGACCCAGTACTTC.

This chain joins TRBV7-9 and TRBJ1-4, with D unresolved. The CDR3 totals 12 residues. From germline, CDR1 is SEHNR and CDR2 FQNEAQ (reference sequence). The ends were cut back, 1 base at V and 6 bases at J, with 3 bases in the middle. In DNA, the CDR3 is TGTGCCAGCAGCTTAGGATATGAAAAACTGTTTTTT. It codes for CASSLGYEKLFF.

The chain carries TRBV7-9 and TRBJ1-1; maybe TRBD1 (6 bases). This CDR3 spans 14 amino acids. Germline CDR1 and CDR2: SEHNR and FQNEAQ (reference sequence). Trimming stripped 3 bases from V and 6 bases from J, with 14 bases between. The CDR3 DNA reads as TGTGCCAGCAGCTTGGGGACATGGGAAGCTGAAGCTTTCTTT. Encoded protein: CASSLGTWEAEAFF.

CDR3: CASSDHGGKGADTQYF. Here the CDR3 DNA reads TGTGCCAGCAGTGACCATGGGGGTAAGGGTGCGGATACGCAGTATTTT. The chain joins TRBV6-1 to TRBJ2-3; perhaps D is TRBD1 or TRBD2 (5 bases each). V lost 3 bases, J lost 6 bases, and 19 bases lay in between. The CDR3 covers 16 residues. Per the germline V gene, CDR1 is MNHNS and CDR2 is SASEGT.

The rearrangement uses TRBV9 and TRBJ2-7; 10 bases align to TRBD1. The CDR3 is 15 residues long. The germline gives CDR1 SGDLS, CDR2 YYNGEE. J gave up 0 bases and V 3 bases, and 3 bases lay outside the gene matches. CDR3 DNA: TGTGCCAGCAGCGCCGGGACAGGGGACTCCTACGAGCAGTACTTC. It yields the protein CASSAGTGDSYEQYF.

The chain joins TRBV24-1 to TRBJ2-1, with D tentatively TRBD1 or TRBD2 (6 bases each). The ends were cut back, 0 bases at V and 4 bases at J, with 12 bases in the middle. In germline, CDR1 is KGHDR, CDR2 SFDVKD. The CDR3 covers 16 residues. This CDR3 is CATSDLQGGKYNEQFF. The CDR3 DNA reads TGTGCCACCAGTGATTTGCAAGGGGGGAAATACAATGAGCAGTTCTTC.

This clone appeared once. V usage is TRBV19 and J usage is TRBJ1-2; D gene ambiguous. CDR1 is LNHDA and CDR2 is SQIVND in the germline V gene (reference sequence). This CDR3 has 13 residues. V shed 10 bases and J shed 8 bases, with 20 bases lying between them. CDR3 in amino acids: CATLSFSPAGYTF. The CDR3 region has the DNA TGTGCCACCCTATCTTTCTCTCCTGCGGGCTACACCTTC.

This clone appeared once. This chain uses TRBV19 with TRBJ1-2; TRBD1 agrees at 8 bases. J gave up 4 bases and V 6 bases, and 10 bases lay outside the gene matches. This CDR3 region has 15 residues. Germline V gene data show CDR1 as LNHDA and CDR2 as SQIVND (reference sequence). CDR3 loop: CASSMPPGTGYGYTF. The CDR3, as DNA: TGTGCCAGTAGCATGCCACCCGGGACAGGCTATGGCTACACCTTC.

The J gene is TRBJ1-3, the V gene TRBV4-2; 10 bases fit TRBD1. Germline trimming cut 1 base from V and 0 bases from J; bases unmatched to any gene: 9. This CDR3 is built from 19 residues. Germline assignment: CDR1 LGHNA and CDR2 YNFKEQ. In DNA, the CDR3 is TGTGCCAGCAGCCAAGGATACGGGGGACAGGGGTCCTCTGGAAACACCATATATTTT. Encoded protein: CASSQGYGGQGSSGNTIYF.